One sample yielded the 25 T cell receptor beta chains listed below, sequenced in a study of blood T cells in healthy people across ages. Primers used in a second PCR of roughly 7 to 12 cycles were a sample-barcoded 5' primer and a J-beta primer mix. One entry per CDR3 protein results from TCRdb running MiXCR on the 5' RACE reads. The sample yields about 800,000 distinct CDR3 sequences, approximately 25% seen once. The same specimen was also included in a second study, on T cells of mothers and their children.

Material for sequencing was blood. These receptors were obtained from a boy between 10 and 17 years old in good health.

The chain couples TRBV2 to TRBJ2-5; D possibly corresponds to TRBD1 (5 bases). CDR1 is SNHLY, CDR2 FYNNEI, per germline. Trimming stripped 3 bases from V and 2 bases from J, with 13 bases between. The CDR3 runs to 15 residues. CDR3 in amino acids: CASSDQGRIQETQYF. The CDR3 nucleotides read TGTGCCAGCAGTGATCAGGGTAGGATTCAAGAGACCCAGTACTTC.

The rearrangement joins TRBV29-1 to TRBJ1-2; 7 nucleotides align to TRBD1. With 0 bases clipped from V and 5 bases from J, the junction kept 6 bases outside the gene matches. The CDR3 loop spans 14 amino acids. Germline CDR1 is SQVTM and CDR2 is ANQGSEA. CDR3 loop: CSVEEHRGLYGYTF. In nucleotides, the CDR3 is TGCAGCGTTGAAGAACACAGGGGCCTGTATGGCTACACCTTC. The whole variable domain, filled in from reference TRBV29-1 and TRBJ1-2, reads SAVISQKPSRDICQRGTSLTIQCQVDSQVTMMFWYRQQPGQSLTLIATANQGSEATYESGFVIDKFPISRPNLTFSTLTVSNMSPEDSSIYLCSVEEHRGLYGYTFGSGTRLTVV.

This clonotype was picked up a small number of times. This sequence joins TRBV7-2 and TRBJ2-5, with 12 bases identical to TRBD2. The CDR3 extends over 17 amino acids. Losses at the gene ends were 2 bases for V and 2 bases for J; bases not matched to a gene: 6. Looked up from germline, CDR1 is SGHTA and CDR2 is FQGNSA. CDR3 nucleotide sequence: TGTGCCAGCAGCTTACTAGCGGGGGGGCCAGGGCAAGAGACCCAGTACTTC. It translates to CASSLLAGGPGQETQYF.

The V gene is TRBV7-2, the J gene TRBJ2-2; TRBD2 matches 7 bases. V shed 8 bases and J 2 bases; nucleotides not matched to a gene: 8. The CDR3 has 15 residues. Germline loops: CDR1 SGHTA, CDR2 FQGNSA. The CDR3 nucleotides are TGTGCCAGCCTGACTAGCAAAGCTAACACCGGGGAGCTGTTTTTT. Residues: CASLTSKANTGELFF.

The chain links TRBV6-5 to TRBJ2-7; a possible D gene is TRBD1 (6 bases). V was shortened by 0 bases and J by 7 bases, with 7 bases between the two germline ends. The CDR3 covers 12 residues. From germline, CDR1 is MNHEY and CDR2 SVGAGI. This CDR3 reads CASSYSQGEQYF. CDR3 bases: TGTGCCAGCAGTTACTCGCAGGGGGAGCAGTACTTC.

This clonotype was counted between two and nine times. This rearrangement joins TRBV27 to TRBJ1-2, with 8 bases that match TRBD1. The CDR3 length is 14 residues. V was clipped by 5 bases and J by 8 bases; unmatched bases: 10. Germline-derived CDR1 and CDR2 are MNHEY and SMNVEV (reference sequence). The chain's CDR3 is CASSLTGADFGYTF. The DNA of the CDR3 is TGTGCCAGCAGTCTGACAGGGGCCGACTTCGGCTACACCTTC.

V is TRBV5-1 and J is TRBJ2-5; 7 nucleotides line up with TRBD1. The ends lost 3 bases at V and 0 bases at J; junction bases unmatched: 8. The CDR3 is made up of 16 amino acids. Looked up from germline, CDR1 is SGHRS and CDR2 is YFSETQ. For the CDR3, the DNA is TGCGCCAGCAGCTCAACAGGGGATCAGTACCAAGAGACCCAGTACTTC. Translation: CASSSTGDQYQETQYF. The complete variable domain, with remaining parts taken from reference TRBV5-1 and TRBJ2-5, reads KAGVTQTPRYLIKTRGQQVTLSCSPISGHRSVSWYQQTPGQGLQFLFEYFSETQRNKGNFPGRFSGRQFSNSRSEMNVSTLELGDSALYLCASSSTGDQYQETQYFGPGTRLLVL.

This clonotype was detected a few times. The genes are TRBV20-1 and TRBJ1-6, with D perhaps TRBD1 (5 bases). V lost 1 base and J lost 8, with 15 bases in between. The germline V gene has CDR1 DFQATT and CDR2 SNEGSKA (reference sequence). The CDR3 spans 15 residues. CDR3 bases: TGCAGTGCTAGAGGCCCGGCAGGGACGGATTCACCCCTCCACTTT. Encoded protein: CSARGPAGTDSPLHF.

This rearrangement joins TRBV20-1 to TRBJ2-3, with TRBD2 matching 10 bases. Germline V gene data show CDR1 as DFQATT and CDR2 as SNEGSKA (reference sequence). J was trimmed by 3 bases and V by 6 bases; bases with no gene match: 9. The CDR3 has 15 amino acids. CDR3 nucleotide sequence: TGCAGTGCACGGGGACTAGCGCAACTAACAGATACGCAGTATTTT. Translated, it gives CSARGLAQLTDTQYF.

The rearrangement uses TRBV6-6 and TRBJ2-4; weak D call: TRBD1 (5 bases). Germline loops: CDR1 MNHNY, CDR2 SVGAGI (reference sequence). CDR3 length: 13 residues. V lost 2 bases and J lost 8, with 10 bases in between. The CDR3 region is CASSYRGLDIQYF. For the CDR3, the DNA is TGTGCCAGCAGTTACAGGGGATTAGACATTCAGTACTTC.

This sequence joins TRBV7-2 and TRBJ1-1; no definite D call. Germline V CDR1 and CDR2: SGHTA, FQGNSA. Trimming cost V 1 base and J 0 bases, with 12 bases left between them. The CDR3 covers 16 residues. CDR3 protein: CASSLGAGTLNTEAFF. The CDR3 region has the DNA TGTGCCAGCAGCTTAGGAGCAGGAACCTTGAACACTGAAGCTTTCTTT.

This clonotype was detected a few times. The V gene is TRBV11-2, the J gene TRBJ2-7, with 12 bases that match TRBD2. Trimming removed 1 base from V and 4 bases from J; junction bases left unmatched: 5. The germline V gene has CDR1 SGHAT and CDR2 FQNNGV. This CDR3 is built from 16 residues. CDR3 protein: CASSLVSGLAGYEQYF. DNA of the CDR3: TGTGCCAGCAGCTTAGTATCGGGACTAGCGGGTTACGAGCAGTACTTC.

This clonotype was seen only a few times. The chain carries TRBV6-5 and TRBJ1-6; tentative D call: TRBD1 (6 bases). Germline lookup yields CDR1 MNHEY and CDR2 SVGAGI. The V end lost 7 bases, the J end lost 5 bases, and 15 bases lay between the germline ends. CDR3 length equals 15 residues. The CDR3 DNA follows: TGTGCCAGCAAACCGGGGGACACTCATAATTCACCCCTCCACTTT. Its translation: CASKPGDTHNSPLHF.

The chain carries TRBV6-2 or TRBV6-3 and TRBJ2-7, with D possibly TRBD2 on 6 matching bases. CDR1 and CDR2 from the germline V gene are MNHEY and SVGEGT. CDR3 length equals 14 residues. V was cut by 8 bases and J by 0 bases, with 14 bases left in between. The CDR3 nucleotides are TGTGCCAGCGACCGGGGACTCGGCTCCTACGAGCAGTACTTC. Its translation: CASDRGLGSYEQYF.

The V and J genes are TRBV5-6 and TRBJ2-5; 7 bases map to TRBD1. CDR3 size: 15 residues. Germline assignment: CDR1 SGHDT and CDR2 YYEEEE. The J segment lost 5 bases and the V segment lost 4 bases, leaving 11 bases of the junction unmatched. The CDR3 coding sequence is TGTGCCAGCAGCACAAACAGGGGCATGGGTGAGACCCAGTACTTC. This encodes CASSTNRGMGETQYF.

This chain joins TRBV28 and TRBJ2-3; D is uncertain. Germline V CDR1 and CDR2: MDHEN, SYDVKM. The CDR3 is made up of 14 amino acids. The ends were cut back, 3 bases at V and 2 bases at J, with 9 bases in the middle. CDR3 DNA sequence: TGTGCCAGCAGTTTCCACGGATACACAGATACGCAGTATTTT. Residues: CASSFHGYTDTQYF. Full variable domain (outside the CDR3, taken from reference TRBV28 and TRBJ2-3): DVKVTQSSRYLVKRTGEKVFLECVQDMDHENMFWYRQDPGLGLRLIYFSYDVKMKEKGDIPEGYSVSREKKERFSLILESASTNQTSMYLCASSFHGYTDTQYFGPGTRLTVL.

This chain joins TRBV12-3 or TRBV12-4 and TRBJ1-6; no definite D call. With 5 bases removed from V and 8 bases from J, the gap between germline ends came to 10 bases. CDR3 length equals 13 residues. The CDR3 DNA sequence: TGTGCCAGCAGTACACAGTACCATTCACCCCTCCACTTT. This codes for CASSTQYHSPLHF.

This clonotype was found many times. The genes are TRBV28 and TRBJ1-4; D may be TRBD1 (5 bases). Trimming took 11 bases from V and 4 from J, leaving 14 bases between them. This CDR3 is built from 13 residues. Germline loops: CDR1 MDHEN, CDR2 SYDVKM. CDR3 residues: CAAAGNYNEKLFF. The CDR3, as DNA: TGTGCCGCGGCAGGGAACTATAATGAAAAACTGTTTTTT.

The chain is built from TRBV7-2 and TRBJ2-7, with 11 bases aligning to TRBD2. Germline CDR1 reads SGHTA; CDR2 reads FQGNSA. The CDR3 consists of 13 residues. The trim removed 3 bases at V and 9 bases at J, leaving 4 bases unmatched. As DNA, the CDR3 is TGTGCCAGCAGCTTCCCCGGACTAGCGGGGCAGTACTTC. This gives the protein CASSFPGLAGQYF.

The genes are TRBV7-9 and TRBJ2-7; 10 bases are shared with TRBD2. CDR1 is SEHNR, CDR2 FQNEAQ, per germline (reference sequence). This CDR3 has 16 residues. J gave up 6 bases and V 2 bases, and 10 bases lay outside the gene matches. The CDR3 spells CASSLPSAGGPSEQYF. The CDR3 coding sequence is TGTGCCAGCAGCTTACCATCAGCGGGAGGGCCGAGCGAGCAGTACTTC.

This chain connects TRBV2 to TRBJ1-4; tentative D call: TRBD1 (6 bases). Germline V CDR1 and CDR2: SNHLY, FYNNEI. The CDR3 has 16 residues. Trimming shortened V by 2 bases and J by 8 bases, and 18 bases separated the two germline ends. The chain's CDR3 is CASSERSGGPGEKLFF. CDR3 bases: TGTGCCAGCAGTGAAAGGTCGGGGGGGCCGGGGGAAAAACTGTTTTTT.

This rearrangement joins TRBV27 to TRBJ1-5; TRBD1 aligns across 9 bases. The CDR3 loop spans 16 amino acids. J gave up 6 bases and V 4 bases, and 10 bases lay outside the gene matches. CDR1 MNHEY and CDR2 SMNVEV come from the germline V gene (reference sequence). The CDR3 coding sequence is TGTGCCAGCAGTTCACAAGGGACAGGGAGGACTCAGCCCCAGCATTTT. Its protein is CASSSQGTGRTQPQHF.

This clonotype was counted a few times. The CDR3 nucleotides are TGTGCCAGCAGCGTAGGGCCTAGCGCCCAAGAGACCCAGTACTTC. This encodes CASSVGPSAQETQYF. The chain joins TRBV9 to TRBJ2-5, with a tentative D call TRBD2 (6 bases). Looked up from germline, CDR1 is SGDLS and CDR2 is YYNGEE. The length of the CDR3 is 15 residues. Trimming took 0 bases from V and 1 from J, leaving 10 bases between them.

At least ten counts were recorded for this clonotype. CDR3 nucleotides: TGTGCCAGCAGTCCACAGGGGGCAGAGGGCTACACCTTC. This translates into CASSPQGAEGYTF. The V call is TRBV12-3 or TRBV12-4, the J call TRBJ1-2; 9 bases map to TRBD1. The CDR3 loop spans 13 amino acids. V trimming: 5 bases; J trimming: 8 bases; junction bases outside the gene matches: 6.

This clonotype was recorded a few times. The chain links TRBV7-9 to TRBJ1-4; TRBD1 matches 10 bases. The CDR3 sequence is 15 residues long. J was trimmed by 6 bases and V by 4 bases; bases with no gene match: 5. CDR1 and CDR2 (germline): SEHNR, FQNEAQ (reference sequence). The CDR3 DNA reads as TGTGCCAGCAGCTGGCTGACAGGGGGCTATGAAAAACTGTTTTTT. This translates into CASSWLTGGYEKLFF.